The rows below give T cell receptor beta chains drawn from one sample of a study of cytomegalovirus exposure and HLA in healthy donors. TCRdb's copy holds only in-frame clones and misses some; the assay was immunoSEQ multiplex PCR. The sample shows 90,000 to 120,000 clones, more than 65% of them seen only once. Source material: PBMCs. Source of these receptors: a male donor in good health and CMV-seronegative. Both conserved end residues are part of each CDR3. A D gene is named only where the DNA matches it firmly. Some rows mark clone size as missing; the rest say once, few, many or name a class of expanded clone.

j_gene,abundance,d_gene,v_gene,CDR3nt,CDR3aa
TRBJ1-1,once,TRBD1,TRBV18,TGTGCCAGCTCATCGCGATCAAACAGGGGGCGCGGGGTGTTTGAAGCTTTCTTT,CASSSRSNRGRGVFEAFF
TRBJ2-1,.,TRBD2,TRBV9,TGTGCCAGCGGGTTCGGGAGGCTGAGCTCCTACAATGAGCAGTTCTTC,CASGFGRLSSYNEQFF
TRBJ2-7,.,TRBD1,TRBV2,TGTGCCAGCGGTTCCCAGGGACAGGGTAACGAGCAGTACTTC,CASGSQGQGNEQYF
TRBJ2-3,.,TRBD2,TRBV7-9,TGTGCCAGCAGCTTCGGGGGGGATACGCAGTATTTT,CASSFGGDTQYF
TRBJ2-3,.,.,TRBV5-1,TGCGCCAGCAGCTTGGGGGGCGCAGGCACAGATACGCAGTATTTT,CASSLGGAGTDTQYF
TRBJ2-1,few,TRBD2,TRBV5-1,TGCGCCAGCAGCTATGGGACTAGCGGGAGTCTTGGTGAGCAGTTCTTC,CASSYGTSGSLGEQFF
TRBJ2-3,.,.,TRBV6-5,TGTGCCAGCAGTTACCACAAGTCCGCCCTCCCAGATACGCAGTATTTT,CASSYHKSALPDTQYF
TRBJ2-7,.,TRBD2,TRBV15,TGTGCCACGACTCACTTAGCGGGAGGTCGGCACGAGCAGTACTTC,CATTHLAGGRHEQYF
TRBJ1-2,.,.,TRBV2,TGTGCCAGCAGTGAAGAGGGGCAGGGCCATGGCTACACCTTC,CASSEEGQGHGYTF
TRBJ2-6,few,TRBD2,TRBV7-9,TGTGCCAGCAGCCTTAGCGGGTCTGGGGCCAACGTCCTGACTTTC,CASSLSGSGANVLTF
TRBJ2-5,.,.,TRBV11-2,TGTGCCAGCAGCCCTATTCGGGGTCAAGAGACCCAGTACTTC,CASSPIRGQETQYF
TRBJ1-1,few,.,TRBV19,TGTGCCAGTAGTATGAGAGACAGGCCCCTAATCGGAGCTTTCTTT,CASSMRDRPLIGAFF
TRBJ2-7,.,.,TRBV19,TGTGCCACTAGGGCCGGGGTTACCTCCTACGAGCAGTACTTC,CATRAGVTSYEQYF
TRBJ1-5,once,.,TRBV7-2,TGTGCCAGCAGCTACAGGGGCAATCAGCCCCAGCATTTT,CASSYRGNQPQHF
TRBJ1-1,.,.,TRBV4-2,TGTGCCAGCAGCCAACTACGGGACACTGAAGCTTTCTTT,CASSQLRDTEAFF
TRBJ2-5,.,.,TRBV7-2,TGTGCCAGCAGCGCGGCTAACTACGTAAAGTACTTC,CASSAANYVKYF
TRBJ2-7,.,TRBD2,TRBV5-1,TGCGCCAGCAGCACGGGACTAGCGGGAGGCTACGAGCAGTACTTC,CASSTGLAGGYEQYF
TRBJ2-7,.,TRBD2,TRBV4-1,TGCGCCAGCAGCCAACCCTTTCGGGGGAGGGGCGAGCAGTACTTC,CASSQPFRGRGEQYF
TRBJ2-1,.,TRBD2,TRBV10-1,TGCGCCAGCAATAGACTAGCGGGAGTGCCCCCGGAGGTGCGGCAGTTCTTC,CASNRLAGVPPEVRQFF
TRBJ1-5,.,.,TRBV19,TGTGCCAGTAGTATAAGGCAGGGTAATCAGCCCCAGCATTTT,CASSIRQGNQPQHF
TRBJ1-3,few,TRBD1,TRBV6-6,TGTGCCAGCAGTTATCAGGGGGGCTCTGGAAACACCATATATTTT,CASSYQGGSGNTIYF
TRBJ1-1,.,.,TRBV4-2,TGTGCCAGCAGCCAAGATCCTACTCAGGGCCCCACTGAAGCTTTCTTT,CASSQDPTQGPTEAFF
TRBJ2-1,.,.,TRBV9,TGTGCCAGCAGCGTAGACTCGCTTTCCTACAATGAGCAGTTCTTC,CASSVDSLSYNEQFF
TRBJ2-3,once,TRBD2,TRBV9,TGTGCCAGCAGCGACGGGGAGGGCCACAGCACAGATACGCAGTATTTT,CASSDGEGHSTDTQYF
TRBJ2-7,.,.,TRBV11-2,TGTGCCAGCAGCTTATCGGGGTTCTCCTACGAGCAGTACTTC,CASSLSGFSYEQYF
TRBJ1-4,.,.,TRBV5-6,TGTGCCAGCAGCCCCGCAGGGGTTCGGATTGAAAAACTGTTTTTT,CASSPAGVRIEKLFF
TRBJ2-1,.,.,TRBV29-1,TGCAGCGTTTTCCGAAGGGGGAGCAATGAGCAGTTCTTC,CSVFRRGSNEQFF
TRBJ1-1,few,.,TRBV2,TGTGCCAGCAGAGAGACGGACAGCTCGAACACTGAAGCTTTCTTT,CASRETDSSNTEAFF
TRBJ2-7,.,.,TRBV10-1,TGCGCCAGCAGTGAGGGCAGTAGCCCCTACGAGCAGTACTTC,CASSEGSSPYEQYF
TRBJ2-1,.,TRBD2,TRBV5-1,TGCGTCAGCAGCTTGGGACTAGCGGGAGGGCCGGGAGAGCAGTTCTTC,CVSSLGLAGGPGEQFF
TRBJ2-1,.,.,TRBV6-1,TGTGCCAGCCCAATGTACAATGAGCAGTTCTTC,CASPMYNEQFF
TRBJ2-7,.,.,TRBV27,TGTGCCAGCAGTCAACATCTCACCTACGAGCAGTACTTC,CASSQHLTYEQYF
TRBJ2-5,few,TRBD2,TRBV6-5,TGTGCCAGCAGTCAAGGACCCGGACTAGGAGAGACCCAGTACTTC,CASSQGPGLGETQYF
TRBJ2-7,.,TRBD1,TRBV2,TGTGCCAGCAACTTCGGACAGGACTACGAGCAGTACTTC,CASNFGQDYEQYF
TRBJ2-2,.,.,TRBV27,TGTGCCAGCCCCAAAGGGGCGGAGTCGAACACCGGGGAGCTGTTTTTT,CASPKGAESNTGELFF
TRBJ2-3,.,TRBD2,TRBV9,TGTGCCAGCAGCCAGACCTCGACTAGCGGTAGCACAGATACGCAGTATTTT,CASSQTSTSGSTDTQYF
TRBJ2-7,.,TRBD1,TRBV5-6,TGTGCCAGCAGTAGGGGACAGGGGGCCTCCGAGCAGTACTTC,CASSRGQGASEQYF
TRBJ2-4,few,.,TRBV5-1,TGCGCCAGCAGGCCCCTAGGGGGTAACATTCAGTACTTC,CASRPLGGNIQYF
TRBJ2-3,.,TRBD2,TRBV5-6,TGTGCCAGCAGCTTGGCACTAGCGGGAGATACGCAGTATTTT,CASSLALAGDTQYF
TRBJ1-2,.,.,TRBV5-1,TGCGCCAGCAGCTTACGCGGGTATCATGGCTACACCTTC,CASSLRGYHGYTF
TRBJ1-2,.,TRBD1,TRBV7-8,TGTGCCAGCAGCTCTACCGGGACAGGGTACTATGGCTACACCTTC,CASSSTGTGYYGYTF
TRBJ2-7,once,TRBD1,TRBV18,TGTGCCAGCACACCCCGACAGGGGGGGACCTACGAGCAGTACTTC,CASTPRQGGTYEQYF
TRBJ2-3,.,TRBD2,TRBV7-3,TGTGCCAGCAGCTTAACTTCGGCGGGAGGAGGCTTCACAGATACGCAGTATTTT,CASSLTSAGGGFTDTQYF
TRBJ2-2,.,TRBD1,TRBV28,TGTGCCAGCAGTACCCGAGGGACAGGGGCCCCGAACACCGGGGAGCTGTTTTTT,CASSTRGTGAPNTGELFF
TRBJ2-3,.,TRBD2,TRBV5-5,TGTGCCAGCAGCTGGACTAGCGGGAGGACCGGAGATACGCAGTATTTT,CASSWTSGRTGDTQYF
TRBJ2-5,.,.,TRBV6-6,TGTGCCAGCAGTACCGGGAGCCAGACCCAGTACTTC,CASSTGSQTQYF
TRBJ2-7,once,.,TRBV15,TGTGCCACCAGCAGCGTCGGTCAGGGGAACTCCTACGAGCAGTACTTC,CATSSVGQGNSYEQYF
TRBJ2-7,.,.,TRBV7-7,TGTGCCAGCAGCTCGCGGGATTCCTACGAGCAGTACTTC,CASSSRDSYEQYF
TRBJ2-7,.,TRBD1,TRBV13,TGTGCCAGCAGCGACGGGACAGACTACGAGCAGTACTTC,CASSDGTDYEQYF
TRBJ2-3,.,.,TRBV2,TGTGCCAGCGGCCGGAGGGCCATCACAGATACGCAGTATTTT,CASGRRAITDTQYF
TRBJ2-1,.,.,TRBV27,TGTGCCAGCAGTTTAGGAGGGAATGAGCAGTTCTTC,CASSLGGNEQFF
TRBJ1-5,.,TRBD1,TRBV19,TGTGCCAGTAGTATTGCTGACAGGGGGCATCAGCCCCAGCATTTT,CASSIADRGHQPQHF
TRBJ2-7,.,.,TRBV19,TGTGCCAGTAGTAGTGTCGGAGGAAATCCCTACGAGCAGTACTTC,CASSSVGGNPYEQYF
TRBJ1-1,.,.,TRBV10-1,TGCGCCAGCACGGGAGGGAGGAACACTGAAGCTTTCTTT,CASTGGRNTEAFF
TRBJ2-5,few,TRBD2,TRBV7-2,TGTGCCAGCAGTCCAAGCACGGGGGGAGAGACCCAGTACTTC,CASSPSTGGETQYF